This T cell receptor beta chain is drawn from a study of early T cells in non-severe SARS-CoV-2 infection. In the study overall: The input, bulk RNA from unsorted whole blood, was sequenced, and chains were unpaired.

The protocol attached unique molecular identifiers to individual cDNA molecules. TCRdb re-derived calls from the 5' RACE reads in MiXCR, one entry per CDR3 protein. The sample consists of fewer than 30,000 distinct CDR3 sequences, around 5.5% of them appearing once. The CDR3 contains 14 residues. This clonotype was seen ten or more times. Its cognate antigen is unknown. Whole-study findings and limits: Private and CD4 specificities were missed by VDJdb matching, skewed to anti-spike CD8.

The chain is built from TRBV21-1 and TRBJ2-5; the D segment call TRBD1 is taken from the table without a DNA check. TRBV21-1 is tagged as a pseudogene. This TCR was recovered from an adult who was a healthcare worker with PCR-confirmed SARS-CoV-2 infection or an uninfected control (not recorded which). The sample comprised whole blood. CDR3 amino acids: CASSRRDSSETQYF. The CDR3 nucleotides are TGTGCCAGCAGCAGGCGGGACAGCAGCGAGACCCAGTACTTC.